These 30 T cell receptor beta chains share one sample of origin, sequenced in a study of chemoradiotherapy in HPV16-positive cancers. Method: immunoSEQ multiplex PCR; TCRdb's copy keeps in-frame clones and lacks some. Of 6,000 to 8,000 clones detected, around 90% appear once; the ten largest clones hold about 3.7%. This sample was taken from a patient who underwent chemoradiotherapy. Receptors were obtained from a human donor with HPV-associated anogenital cancer.

The CDR3 nucleotides are TGTGCCAGCTCAACCGGGACAGGGAGCAAGGGGACTGAAGCTTTCTTT. Protein product: CASSTGTGSKGTEAFF. The chain has TRBV18 and TRBJ1-1; TRBD1 aligns across 9 bases. Germline-derived CDR1 and CDR2 are KGHSH and LQKENI. This CDR3 region has 16 residues. Germline trimming cut 5 bases from V and 5 bases from J; bases unmatched to any gene: 12.

The chain has TRBV11-3 and TRBJ2-3; no firm D call. Germline V gene lookup returns CDR1 SGHNT and CDR2 YENEEA. V dropped 5 bases and J dropped 4 bases, with 10 bases sitting between them. The CDR3 has 13 residues. The chain's CDR3 is CASSPSTSDTQYF. In DNA form, the CDR3 reads TGTGCCAGCAGCCCGTCCACCTCAGATACGCAGTATTTT.

This clone was detected a few times. V is TRBV25-1 and J is TRBJ1-1; 8 nucleotides agree with TRBD1. Germline values: CDR1 MGHDK, CDR2 SYGVNS. With 6 bases clipped from V and 1 base from J, the junction kept 4 bases outside the gene matches. The CDR3 is 14 amino acids. The CDR3 protein is CASSQGAGNTEAFF. Here the CDR3 DNA reads TGTGCCAGCAGCCAGGGGGCGGGGAACACTGAAGCTTTCTTT. The entire variable domain, with the rest obtained from reference TRBV25-1 and TRBJ1-1, is as follows: EADIYQTPRYLVIGTGKKITLECSQTMGHDKMYWYQQDPGMELHLIHYSYGVNSTEKGDLSSESTVSRIRTEHFPLTLESARPSHTSQYLCASSQGAGNTEAFFGQGTRLTVV.

This chain joins TRBV7-7 and TRBJ2-2; weak D call: TRBD1 (5 bases). The CDR3 extends over 14 amino acids. The V end lost 5 bases, the J end lost 6 bases, and 13 bases lay between the germline ends. Germline V gene data show CDR1 as SSHAT and CDR2 as FNYEAQ (reference sequence). The CDR3 reads CASSMTATAGELFF. Here the CDR3 DNA reads TGTGCCAGCAGCATGACAGCAACGGCCGGGGAGCTGTTTTTT.

The gene calls are TRBV5-1 and TRBJ2-7, with D possibly matching TRBD2 (5 bases). Looked up from germline, CDR1 is SGHRS and CDR2 is YFSETQ. The CDR3 is 15 amino acids. The ends were cut back, 0 bases at V and 1 base at J, with 11 bases in the middle. The CDR3 loop reads CASSLAGVNSYEQYF. Here the CDR3 DNA reads TGCGCCAGCAGCTTGGCCGGGGTTAATTCCTACGAGCAGTACTTC.

The genes are TRBV7-6 and TRBJ2-3, with D perhaps matching TRBD2 (6 bases). Trimming took 3 bases from V and 2 from J, leaving 12 bases between them. The germline gives CDR1 SGHVS, CDR2 FNYEAQ. The CDR3 consists of 15 residues. In DNA, the CDR3 is TGTGCCAGCAGCTTGGCGGGGTTAACCACAGATACGCAGTATTTT. As protein: CASSLAGLTTDTQYF.

The chain joins TRBV27 to TRBJ2-5; D is possibly TRBD2 (6 bases). Trimming took off 8 bases at V and 4 bases at J, with 11 bases between the two ends. CDR3 size: 12 residues. Germline V CDR1 and CDR2: MNHEY, SMNVEV (reference sequence). CDR3 sequence reads: CASGGHSETQYF. CDR3 coding DNA: TGTGCCAGCGGAGGGCATTCAGAGACCCAGTACTTC.

The CDR3 is CASSPPPSSYEQYF. The CDR3 DNA is TGTGCCAGCAGTCCTCCACCGAGCTCCTACGAGCAGTACTTC. This rearrangement joins TRBV25-1 to TRBJ2-5; D remains unclear. The J call could be wrong; TRBJ2-7 is a better fit for the DNA end. Germline-derived CDR1 and CDR2 are MGHDK and SYGVNS. This CDR3 has 14 residues.

This chain uses TRBV5-1 with TRBJ1-2; 9 nucleotides line up with TRBD1. This CDR3 is built from 16 residues. V gave up 0 bases and J gave up 6 bases; unmatched junction bases: 9. The germline CDR1 and CDR2 sequences are SGHRS and YFSETQ. DNA of the CDR3: TGCGCCAGCAGCTTGGGTGGAACCGGGACAGGGCATGGCTACACCTTC. Its translation is CASSLGGTGTGHGYTF.

This clone has a single count. The V and J genes are TRBV14 and TRBJ1-2, with unresolved D. CDR1 and CDR2 from the germline V gene are SGHDN and FVKESK. V was clipped by 2 bases and J by 7 bases, with 17 bases between them. The CDR3 totals 15 residues. The CDR3 sequence: CASSQIHGAPGGYTF. The CDR3 DNA is TGTGCCAGCAGCCAAATCCATGGAGCGCCGGGTGGCTACACCTTC.

This chain joins TRBV7-9 and TRBJ1-2, with D perhaps matching TRBD1 (6 bases). Germline CDR1 and CDR2: SEHNR and FQNEAQ (reference sequence). Deletions cut 1 base from V and 2 bases from J, with 8 bases between. CDR3 length equals 14 residues. CDR3 nucleotide sequence: TGTGCCAGCAGCTTAGTGCAGGGGAACTATGGCTACACCTTC. Its protein is CASSLVQGNYGYTF.

The chain has TRBV7-2 and TRBJ2-7; 10 bases line up with TRBD2. Germline V gene sequence: CDR1 SGHTA, CDR2 FQGNSA. V trimming: 2 bases; J trimming: 2 bases; junction bases outside the gene matches: 12. The CDR3 runs to 18 residues. CDR3 loop: CASSLRYRPGLAAYEQYF. CDR3 coding DNA: TGTGCCAGCAGCTTAAGATATCGGCCCGGACTAGCGGCCTACGAGCAGTACTTC.

The chain employs TRBV27 and TRBJ1-5; no firm D call. The V end was cut by 8 bases, the J end by 9 bases, with 11 bases between. Germline V gives CDR1 MNHEY, CDR2 SMNVEV (reference sequence). The CDR3 has 11 residues. The CDR3 DNA follows: TGTGCCAGCGGGCCGACCCGGCCCCAGCATTTT. Translation: CASGPTRPQHF.

The V call is TRBV2, the J call TRBJ2-5; 7 positions agree with TRBD1. This CDR3 region has 17 residues. Germline V gene data show CDR1 as SNHLY and CDR2 as FYNNEI. V lost 5 bases to trimming and J lost 9 bases; unmatched junction nucleotides: 21. As DNA, the CDR3 is TGTGCCAGCAGTAGCAATCCGACAGGGCCGGGACATCGGGCCCAGTACTTC. Protein: CASSSNPTGPGHRAQYF.

The J gene is TRBJ2-5, the V gene TRBV2, with D unresolved. The CDR3 sequence is 12 residues long. Trimming pared 6 bases from V and 0 bases from J, leaving 5 bases between. Per germline, CDR1 SNHLY and CDR2 FYNNEI. CDR3 sequence reads: CASRENQETQYF. The CDR3 DNA reads TGTGCCAGCAGGGAGAACCAAGAGACCCAGTACTTC.

This clone was observed once. J is TRBJ1-2 and V is TRBV4-1; 8 positions match TRBD1. With 0 bases clipped from V and 1 base from J, the junction kept 16 bases outside the gene matches. Germline V gene lookup returns CDR1 MGHRA and CDR2 YSYEKL. This CDR3 is 20 amino acids long. The CDR3: CASSQDRGRAPLHLNYGYTF. The CDR3 DNA is TGCGCCAGCAGCCAAGACAGGGGGCGCGCACCGCTCCACCTTAACTATGGCTACACCTTC.

In this sample, this clone turned up once. The J gene is TRBJ1-6, the V gene TRBV27, with D perhaps TRBD1 (5 bases). Germline V CDR1 and CDR2: MNHEY, SMNVEV (reference sequence). The CDR3 sequence is 14 residues long. Trimming removed 4 bases at V and 7 bases at J, with 11 bases between. CDR3 coding DNA: TGTGCCAGCAGTTCTGGACAAATAAATTCACCCCTCCACTTT. It yields the protein CASSSGQINSPLHF.

CDR3 DNA: TGCGCCAGCAGCCATGCTTCGGGAGGGGATACGCAGTATTTT. Amino acids: CASSHASGGDTQYF. The rearrangement uses TRBV5-1 and TRBJ2-3; TRBD2 agrees at 8 bases. Unmatched junction bases numbered 7, after V lost 4 bases and J lost 6 bases. Germline lookup yields CDR1 SGHRS and CDR2 YFSETQ. The CDR3 is made up of 14 amino acids.

This clone appeared a single time. The chain couples TRBV5-4 to TRBJ1-2, with a possible D match to TRBD1 (6 bases). Germline CDR1 reads SGHNT; CDR2 reads YYREEE (reference sequence). Between the trimmed V and J ends, which lost 3 bases and 5 bases, there was a span of 14 bases. The CDR3 loop spans 14 amino acids. The CDR3: CASSSGGVRYGYTF. For the CDR3, the DNA is TGTGCCAGCAGCTCTGGGGGCGTTCGATATGGCTACACCTTC.

This chain joins TRBV9 and TRBJ1-4, with 7 bases aligning to TRBD1. The CDR3 loop spans 14 amino acids. In germline, CDR1 is SGDLS, CDR2 YYNGEE. After removal of 2 bases from V and 8 bases from J, the junction contained 6 bases not matched to a gene. The CDR3 region is CASSVGQGGEKLFF. As DNA, the CDR3 is TGTGCCAGCAGCGTGGGGCAGGGGGGAGAAAAACTGTTTTTT. The full variable domain, completed using reference TRBV9 and TRBJ1-4, is DSGVTQTPKHLITATGQRVTLRCSPRSGDLSVYWYQQSLDQGLQFLIQYYNGEERAKGNILERFSAQQFPDLHSELNLSSLELGDSALYFCASSVGQGGEKLFFGSGTQLSVL.

In its sample, this clone was seen once. The chain is built from TRBV30 and TRBJ1-1; no reliable D call. The CDR3 is 12 residues long. Germline V gene sequence: CDR1 GTSNPN, CDR2 SVGIG (reference sequence). Trimming left V 1 base short and J 2 bases short, with 5 bases between. The CDR3 nucleotides are TGTGCCTGGAGTGACGGTAACACTGAAGCTTTCTTT. Protein: CAWSDGNTEAFF. Looking up the rest from reference TRBV30 and TRBJ1-1 gives the full variable domain: SQTIHQWPATLVQPVGSPLSLECTVEGTSNPNLYWYRQAAGRGLQLLFYSVGIGQISSEVPQNLSASRPQDRQFILSSKKLLLSDSGFYLCAWSDGNTEAFFGQGTRLTVV.

A note on this clone: One end of the junction is discordant with germline, which a read error may explain. The chain is built from TRBV18 and TRBJ2-5; the D gene could be TRBD1 or TRBD2 (5 bases each). Germline loops: CDR1 KGHSH, CDR2 LQKENI. This CDR3 is built from 14 residues. The CDR3 protein is CASSPPWDRETQYF. As DNA, the CDR3 is TGTGCCAGCTCGCCACCCTGGGACCGGGAGACCCAGTACTTC. The full variable domain, rest sourced from reference TRBV18 and TRBJ2-5, is NAGVMQNPRHLVRRRGQEARLRCSPMKGHSHVYWYRQLPEEGLKFMVYLQKENIIDESGMPKERFSAEFPKEGPSILRIQQVVRGDSAAYFCASSPPWDRETQYFGPGTRLLVL.

The chain couples TRBV9 to TRBJ2-3; 11 bases agree with TRBD2. The junction had 6 bases not matched to a gene; V was cut back by 3 bases and J by 3 bases. CDR1 and CDR2 from the germline V gene are SGDLS and YYNGEE. CDR3 length: 16 residues. The CDR3 spells CASSAYPSGGTDTQYF. CDR3 nucleotides: TGTGCCAGCAGCGCCTACCCTAGCGGGGGGACAGATACGCAGTATTTT.

V gene TRBV15 combines with J gene TRBJ2-1; 12 nucleotides agree with TRBD2. The CDR3 is 17 residues long. Germline V CDR1 and CDR2: LNHNV, YYDKDF (reference sequence). Germline trimming cut 3 bases from V and 8 bases from J; bases unmatched to any gene: 11. The CDR3 here is CATSRALASGGGHEQFF. The CDR3 nucleotides read TGTGCCACCAGCAGGGCTCTCGCTAGCGGGGGGGGCCATGAGCAGTTCTTC.

The gene calls are TRBV27 and TRBJ2-2; unclear D gene. The V gene's germline CDR1 is MNHEY and CDR2 SMNVEV (reference sequence). The CDR3 is 14 residues long. Between the trimmed V and J ends, which lost 4 bases and 2 bases, there was a span of 8 bases. Here the CDR3 reads CASSWSANTGELFF. CDR3 nucleotides: TGTGCCAGCAGTTGGTCCGCTAACACCGGGGAGCTGTTTTTT.

The gene calls are TRBV10-1 and TRBJ2-3, with 7 bases aligning to TRBD1. The CDR3 totals 15 residues. CDR1 is WNHNN and CDR2 is SYGVQD in the germline V gene (reference sequence). With V trimmed by 2 bases and J by 6 bases, 8 bases remained unmatched. The DNA of the CDR3 is TGCGCCAGCAGTGAGGGACAGGCGGGTTGGGATACGCAGTATTTT. This sequence encodes CASSEGQAGWDTQYF.

This clone was seen just once. The V and J genes are TRBV6-5 and TRBJ1-1; no reliable D call. Trimming stripped 8 bases from V and 0 bases from J, with 13 bases between. From germline, CDR1 is MNHEY and CDR2 SVGAGI. The CDR3 sequence is 14 residues long. In DNA, the CDR3 is TGTGCCAGCCAAAGAGAGGGAATGAACACTGAAGCTTTCTTT. As protein: CASQREGMNTEAFF.

This clone showed up just a few times. The V and J genes are TRBV6-1 and TRBJ2-2; no reliable D call. The germline gives CDR1 MNHNS, CDR2 SASEGT. CDR3 length equals 15 residues. V was shortened by 2 bases and J by 4 bases, with 11 bases between the two germline ends. CDR3 coding DNA: TGTGCCAGCAGTGAAAGATTTGACGCCACCGGGGAGCTGTTTTTT. This encodes CASSERFDATGELFF.

There are a few counts of this clone. This rearrangement joins TRBV9 to TRBJ1-3, with 7 nucleotides matching TRBD1. CDR1 and CDR2 from the germline V gene are SGDLS and YYNGEE. This CDR3 spans 13 amino acids. Trimming removed 4 bases from V and 8 bases from J; junction bases left unmatched: 6. CDR3 in DNA: TGTGCCAGCAGCCCCGGGACAGAGGACACCATATATTTT. Its translation is CASSPGTEDTIYF.

V and J are TRBV7-8 and TRBJ1-4, with 8 bases aligning to TRBD1. CDR1 and CDR2 from the germline V gene are SGHVS and FQNEAQ. This CDR3 region has 16 residues. Trimming removed 1 base from V and 1 base from J; junction bases left unmatched: 2. The CDR3 is CASSLDRGITNEKLFF. The CDR3 region has the DNA TGTGCCAGCAGCTTAGACAGGGGGATAACTAATGAAAAACTGTTTTTT.